This TCR beta chain derives from a study of CD8 T cells in ankylosing spondylitis. TCRdb recomputed calls from the 5' RACE reads with MiXCR, one row per CDR3 protein. The sample shows a few hundred thousand distinct CDR3 sequences, under 30% of them seen only once. General study findings and limits: Disease-linked clones bore a CD8+ phenotype, appearing relatively rarely in peripheral blood. Blood from ankylosing spondylitis patients appeared to carry a characteristic roughly 8-variant TCR beta motif. Significant enrichment of disease-linked clones was reported in matched ankylosing spondylitis synovial fluid.

Trimming took 0 bases from V and 0 from J, leaving 12 bases between them. The germline V gene encodes CDR1 SGHAT and CDR2 FQNNGV. CDR3 length: 17 amino acids. Comments on this clonotype: Antigen unknown.

The TCR originated in a male donor with ankylosing spondylitis or in good health (not recorded which). The genes are TRBV11-2 and TRBJ2-1; D is ambiguous. The material sequenced was blood, either unsorted or a sorted T cell fraction (not recorded which). The CDR3 sequence is CASSLEDRSLSYNEQFF. In nucleotides, the CDR3 is TGTGCCAGCAGCTTAGAAGATAGGTCCCTCTCCTACAATGAGCAGTTCTTC.